Below are 21 T cell receptor beta chains sequenced from a single sample in a study of T cell changes during pregnancy in multiple sclerosis. The protocol was immunoSEQ multiplex PCR, while the TCRdb copy is restricted to in-frame clones and leaves out a portion. This sample has about 61,000 clones, with more than 80% found just once. The specimen comprised peripheral blood, sampled in the first trimester of pregnancy. These receptors all stem from a female donor in good health, enrolled as a control in a pregnancy study.

The genes are TRBV11-3 and TRBJ2-5; D is possibly TRBD1 (6 bases). The CDR3 is 14 amino acids. Trimming removed 2 bases from V and 5 bases from J, with 12 bases in between. CDR1 and CDR2 from the germline V gene are SGHNT and YENEEA. CDR3 sequence reads: CASSLRGGWETQYF. The CDR3 DNA follows: TGTGCCAGCAGCTTACGAGGGGGTTGGGAGACCCAGTACTTC.

V is TRBV6-6 and J is TRBJ2-6, with D maybe TRBD2 (5 bases). The CDR3 is 16 residues long. Germline lookup yields CDR1 MNHNY and CDR2 SVGAGI (reference sequence). Trimming stripped 0 bases from V and 2 bases from J, with 8 bases between. CDR3 loop: CASSYSWRAGANVLTF. The CDR3 DNA is TGTGCCAGCAGTTACTCTTGGCGGGCTGGGGCCAACGTCCTGACTTTC.

The chain links TRBV7-2 to TRBJ2-7; D is perhaps TRBD1 (5 bases). V was clipped by 5 bases and J by 6 bases, with 11 bases between them. In germline, CDR1 is SGHTA, CDR2 FQGNSA. This CDR3 is built from 12 residues. CDR3 amino acids: CASSIDSLEQYF. In DNA form, the CDR3 reads TGTGCCAGCAGCATCGACAGCCTCGAGCAGTACTTC.

The chain links TRBV27 to TRBJ2-5; 16 bases fit TRBD2. The CDR3 is 21 amino acids. V trimming: 6 bases; J trimming: 1 base; junction bases outside the gene matches: 17. Per germline, CDR1 MNHEY and CDR2 SMNVEV (reference sequence). The CDR3 spells CASRNSPGTSGGVASQETQYF. CDR3 coding DNA: TGTGCCAGCAGAAACTCCCCCGGGACTAGCGGGGGGGTGGCCTCCCAAGAGACCCAGTACTTC.

The rearrangement joins TRBV11-2 to TRBJ1-3, with a possible D match to TRBD1 (6 bases). Germline CDR1 reads SGHAT; CDR2 reads FQNNGV. The CDR3 is 14 residues long. Trimming left V 5 bases short and J 0 bases short, with 8 bases between. For the CDR3, the DNA is TGTGCCAGCAGCCGGACAGTCTCTGGAAACACCATATATTTT. Its translation: CASSRTVSGNTIYF.

This sequence joins TRBV19 and TRBJ1-5; 7 nucleotides line up with TRBD1. Germline V gene data show CDR1 as LNHDA and CDR2 as SQIVND (reference sequence). The CDR3 is 13 residues long. Trimming at V came to 7 bases and at J to 5 bases, leaving 5 bases not matched to a gene. The CDR3 loop is CASKTGLYQPQHF. CDR3 sequence (DNA): TGTGCCAGTAAGACAGGGCTATATCAGCCCCAGCATTTT.

This clone is labeled as medium-sized. The rearrangement links TRBV23-1 to TRBJ2-7, with D possibly being TRBD1 (6 bases). TRBV23-1 is designated an ORF whose function remains uncertain. Trimming stripped 2 bases from V and 4 bases from J, with 15 bases between. The CDR3 consists of 15 residues. Here the CDR3 DNA reads TGCGCCAGCAGTCAAATCGACAGGTGGTGGTACGAGCAGTACTTC. Translation: CASSQIDRWWYEQYF.

This rearrangement joins TRBV27 to TRBJ1-1; weak D call: TRBD1 (5 bases). This CDR3 comprises 11 residues. Trimming took off 6 bases at V and 6 bases at J, with 8 bases between the two ends. Germline V gene sequence: CDR1 MNHEY, CDR2 SMNVEV (reference sequence). The CDR3 DNA is TGTGCCAGCAGCCAGGGTGCTGAAGCTTTCTTT. This translates into CASSQGAEAFF.

This rearrangement joins TRBV27 to TRBJ1-5, with D uncertain. The CDR3 has 13 amino acids. CDR1 is MNHEY, CDR2 SMNVEV, per germline (reference sequence). The ends were cut back, 5 bases at V and 2 bases at J, with 7 bases in the middle. CDR3: CASSPQGNQPQHF. CDR3 DNA: TGTGCCAGCAGTCCCCAGGGCAATCAGCCCCAGCATTTT.

The sample holds a few counts of this clone. The V gene is TRBV5-4, the J gene TRBJ1-1, with D perhaps TRBD1 (5 bases). V was cut by 4 bases and J by 0 bases, with 13 bases left in between. The CDR3 sequence is 15 residues long. Germline CDR1 is SGHNT and CDR2 is YYREEE (reference sequence). CDR3 nucleotides: TGTGCCAGCAGCGGAGCAGGGCGGATGAACACTGAAGCTTTCTTT. It encodes CASSGAGRMNTEAFF.

A remark on this clone: A junction boundary mismatches the germline segment, possibly from a read error. The chain recombines TRBV6-5 with TRBJ2-6; D might be TRBD1 (5 bases). Germline values: CDR1 MNHEY, CDR2 SVGAGI. The CDR3 runs 15 residues. CDR3 in amino acids: CASSFQVSGANVPTF. The CDR3, as DNA: TGTGCCAGCAGTTTCCAAGTCTCTGGGGCCAACGTCCCGACTTTC.

This clone was detected only once. The V call is TRBV15, the J call TRBJ1-4; weak D call: TRBD1 (6 bases). The CDR3 extends over 15 amino acids. The V end lost 0 bases, the J end lost 8 bases, and 13 bases lay between the germline ends. CDR1 and CDR2 from the germline V gene are LNHNV and YYDKDF (reference sequence). The CDR3 spells CATSRDLGAPEKLFF. DNA of the CDR3: TGTGCCACCAGCAGAGATCTGGGGGCGCCGGAAAAACTGTTTTTT.

This clone showed up just a few times. This rearrangement joins TRBV7-8 to TRBJ2-7; the D is unclear. The CDR3 spans 11 residues. V lost 7 bases to trimming and J lost 2 bases, with 6 bases between them. Germline loops: CDR1 SGHVS, CDR2 FQNEAQ. This CDR3 is CASTQAYEQYF. CDR3 sequence (DNA): TGTGCCAGCACCCAGGCCTACGAGCAGTACTTC. The full variable domain, with the rest looked up from reference TRBV7-8 and TRBJ2-7, is GAGVSQSPRYKVAKRGQDVALRCDPISGHVSLFWYQQALGQGPEFLTYFQNEAQLDKSGLPSDRFFAERPEGSVSTLKIQRTQQEDSAVYLCASTQAYEQYFGPGTRLTVT.

The chain couples TRBV11-2 to TRBJ1-2; D gene ambiguous. The CDR3 extends over 14 amino acids. Germline CDR1 and CDR2: SGHAT and FQNNGV. With 5 bases removed from V and 4 bases from J, the gap between germline ends came to 14 bases. This chain's CDR3 is CASSLAGSPYGYTF. CDR3 bases: TGTGCCAGCAGCCTCGCCGGGAGCCCCTATGGCTACACCTTC.

This clone was seen just once. V is TRBV5-6 and J is TRBJ1-6, with TRBD1 matching 7 bases. The CDR3 sequence is 17 residues long. The trim removed 4 bases at V and 7 bases at J, leaving 14 bases unmatched. Germline assignment: CDR1 SGHDT and CDR2 YYEEEE. The CDR3 DNA sequence: TGTGCCAGCAGCCTATCCCTGACAGGGATGGACAATTCACCCCTCCACTTT. Protein sequence: CASSLSLTGMDNSPLHF.

The chain combines TRBV30 with TRBJ1-1; TRBD1 agrees at 7 bases. The CDR3 sequence is 13 residues long. V lost 2 bases and J lost 7; bases outside the gene matches: 7. Germline CDR1 and CDR2: GTSNPN and SVGIG (reference sequence). The CDR3 region is CAWSKGATLEAFF. Written as DNA, the CDR3 is TGTGCCTGGAGTAAGGGGGCTACCCTTGAAGCTTTCTTT.

J is TRBJ2-1 and V is TRBV2; TRBD2 matches 7 bases. Trimming at V came to 4 bases and at J to 6 bases, leaving 3 bases not matched to a gene. CDR1 and CDR2 (germline): SNHLY, FYNNEI. CDR3 length: 13 residues. The CDR3 region has the DNA TGTGCCAGCAGTGGACTAGCTGTCAATGAGCAGTTCTTC. Translation gives CASSGLAVNEQFF.

DNA of the CDR3: TGTGCCAGCAGCGTAGGGGTGCTAAGGACTGACTATGGCTACACCTTC. This translates into CASSVGVLRTDYGYTF. The chain employs TRBV9 and TRBJ1-2; no reliable D call. Deletions cut 0 bases from V and 3 bases from J, with 15 bases between. Germline V gives CDR1 SGDLS, CDR2 YYNGEE. The CDR3 loop spans 16 amino acids.

J is TRBJ1-5 and V is TRBV25-1, with D unclear. The germline V gene has CDR1 MGHDK and CDR2 SYGVNS. The CDR3 consists of 14 residues. V lost 0 bases and J 4 bases, leaving 7 bases between the germline ends. CDR3 sequence reads: CASSEYRENQPQHF. The CDR3 nucleotides read TGTGCCAGCAGTGAATATCGGGAGAATCAGCCCCAGCATTTT.

The V gene is TRBV5-1, the J gene TRBJ2-5; 7 nucleotides align to TRBD1. The CDR3 length is 15 residues. Germline CDR1 and CDR2: SGHRS and YFSETQ. V was pared by 7 bases and J by 0 bases, with 9 bases of the junction left unmatched. The CDR3: CASGHGTADQETQYF. The CDR3, as DNA: TGCGCCAGCGGCCACGGGACAGCGGACCAAGAGACCCAGTACTTC.

V gene TRBV27 combines with J gene TRBJ1-2; D unclear. The V gene lost 0 bases and the J gene lost 6 bases, with 14 bases spanning the gap. CDR1 MNHEY and CDR2 SMNVEV come from the germline V gene (reference sequence). The length of the CDR3 is 15 residues. CDR3 in amino acids: CASSLSAMSLDGYTF. In DNA form, the CDR3 reads TGTGCCAGCAGTTTATCCGCAATGAGCCTCGATGGCTACACCTTC.